The sequence of this T cell receptor (beta chain) was determined in a study of cytomegalovirus exposure and HLA in healthy donors. Broader study findings: Among the most significant clusters, several appeared linked to common viral pathogens in a later analysis.

The PCR ran on 60 Vbeta and 13 Jbeta primers. The table came from immunoSEQ multiplex PCR; TCRdb's copy has only in-frame clones and leaves some out. Among approximately 160,000 clones listed, more than 75% were seen once. With respect to this clone: Its antigen is unidentified.

Per the germline V gene, CDR1 is LNHNV and CDR2 is YYDKDF (reference sequence). The V and J ends lost 5 bases and 4 bases respectively, with 9 bases between them. The CDR3 sequence is 13 residues long. The TCR was taken from a girl aged 2-9 years in good health and CMV-seropositive. Source material: PBMCs. This rearrangement joins TRBV15 to TRBJ2-1, with D tentatively TRBD2 (6 bases). CDR3 DNA: TGTGCCACCAGCGCGGGACCTTACAATGAGCAGTTCTTC. The encoded protein is CATSAGPYNEQFF.